The 3 T cell receptor beta chains presented below share a single source sample, sequenced in a study of T cell responses to AZD1222 COVID-19 vaccine. Profiling relied on immunoSEQ multiplex PCR, and the TCRdb table lists in-frame clones only, not all of them. Of about 110,000 clones listed, roughly 91% are singletons. Source: peripheral blood, taken 28 days after the second AZD1222 dose. These receptors were obtained from an adult who received the AZD1222 COVID-19 vaccine.

This sequence joins TRBV27 and TRBJ2-7; TRBD1 aligns across 8 bases. Losses at the gene ends were 0 bases for V and 1 base for J; bases not matched to a gene: 8. The CDR3 loop spans 17 amino acids. Germline CDR1 is MNHEY and CDR2 is SMNVEV (reference sequence). The CDR3 bases are TGTGCCAGCAGTTTATCGGGACAGGCTATTCCTTCCTACGAGCAGTACTTC. It is translated as CASSLSGQAIPSYEQYF.

V and J are TRBV2 and TRBJ2-7, with TRBD2 as a possible D gene (6 bases). The CDR3 is 12 amino acids. V was pared by 6 bases and J by 6 bases, with 12 bases between. Looked up from germline, CDR1 is SNHLY and CDR2 is FYNNEI. The CDR3 nucleotides read TGTGCCAGCAGCCTACTAGCTTCCGAGCAGTACTTC. It translates to CASSLLASEQYF. Full variable domain (rest looked up from reference TRBV2 and TRBJ2-7): EPEVTQTPSHQVTQMGQEVILRCVPISNHLYFYWYRQILGQKVEFLVSFYNNEISEKSEIFDDQFSVERPDGSNFTLKIRSTKLEDSAMYFCASSLLASEQYFGPGTRLTVT.

CDR3 in amino acids: CASSQPGQRNNEQFF. Written as DNA, the CDR3 is TGTGCCAGCAGTCAACCGGGACAGCGGAACAATGAGCAGTTCTTC. The chain recombines TRBV6-5 with TRBJ2-1; TRBD1 aligns across 7 bases. Trimming took 5 bases from V and 5 from J; bases not matched to a gene: 9. The germline gives CDR1 MNHEY, CDR2 SVGAGI. The CDR3 is 15 residues long.